These 6 T cell receptor beta chains originate from one sample sequenced in a study of cytomegalovirus exposure and HLA in healthy donors. PCR used 60 Vbeta primers and 13 Jbeta primers. The method was immunoSEQ multiplex PCR; TCRdb's version includes in-frame clones alone and lacks a portion of them. This table holds approximately 51,000 clones, roughly four fifths found once. The sample consisted of PBMCs. The source is a boy between 10 and 17 years old in good health and CMV-seropositive.

The chain carries TRBV5-1 and TRBJ2-3; 8 bases agree with TRBD2. The CDR3 is 16 amino acids. From germline, CDR1 is SGHRS and CDR2 YFSETQ. Trimming at V came to 1 base and at J to 9 bases, leaving 13 bases not matched to a gene. This CDR3 is CASSLQAGGPPKTQYF. As DNA, the CDR3 is TGCGCCAGCAGCTTGCAGGCGGGGGGCCCGCCAAAGACGCAGTATTTT.

This rearrangement joins TRBV5-1 to TRBJ1-3; 7 bases agree with TRBD1. Germline V gene data show CDR1 as SGHRS and CDR2 as YFSETQ. Losses at the gene ends were 3 bases for V and 3 bases for J; bases not matched to a gene: 6. CDR3 size: 15 residues. The CDR3 reads CASSSTGNGGNTIYF. CDR3 sequence (DNA): TGCGCCAGCAGCTCGACAGGGAACGGTGGAAACACCATATATTTT.

The CDR3 DNA follows: TGTGCCACCAGCAGAGATTGGGGGGTCAATGAGCAGTTCTTC. The encoded protein is CATSRDWGVNEQFF. The rearrangement uses TRBV15 and TRBJ2-1, with D tentatively TRBD2 (6 bases). This CDR3 comprises 14 residues. Germline CDR1 reads LNHNV; CDR2 reads YYDKDF (reference sequence). V was shortened by 0 bases and J by 6 bases, with 9 bases between the two germline ends.

The chain couples TRBV6-1 to TRBJ2-5; 10 nucleotides agree with TRBD2. CDR3 size: 15 residues. J was trimmed by 5 bases and V by 3 bases; bases with no gene match: 6. Germline V gene data show CDR1 as MNHNS and CDR2 as SASEGT. CDR3 amino acids: CASSELAGGQETQYF. DNA for the CDR3: TGTGCCAGCAGTGAGTTAGCGGGGGGCCAGGAGACCCAGTACTTC.

The chain uses TRBV5-1 and TRBJ2-5, with 7 nucleotides matching TRBD1. The CDR3 covers 17 residues. The J segment lost 2 bases and the V segment lost 5 bases, leaving 15 bases of the junction unmatched. Germline CDR1 SGHRS, CDR2 YFSETQ. In DNA form, the CDR3 reads TGCGCCAGCAGGCAAGGGGGCGGCGGGCCCGGACAAGAGACCCAGTACTTC. Translating gives CASRQGGGGPGQETQYF.

The genes are TRBV7-3 and TRBJ2-7, with 8 bases matching TRBD1. The V gene end was trimmed by 5 bases and the J gene end by 3 bases; junction bases not matched to a gene: 9. Germline V CDR1 and CDR2: SGHTA, FQGTGA. The length of the CDR3 is 15 residues. CDR3: CASSPTGTGDYEQYF. CDR3 nucleotides: TGTGCCAGCAGCCCAACCGGGACAGGAGACTACGAGCAGTACTTC.